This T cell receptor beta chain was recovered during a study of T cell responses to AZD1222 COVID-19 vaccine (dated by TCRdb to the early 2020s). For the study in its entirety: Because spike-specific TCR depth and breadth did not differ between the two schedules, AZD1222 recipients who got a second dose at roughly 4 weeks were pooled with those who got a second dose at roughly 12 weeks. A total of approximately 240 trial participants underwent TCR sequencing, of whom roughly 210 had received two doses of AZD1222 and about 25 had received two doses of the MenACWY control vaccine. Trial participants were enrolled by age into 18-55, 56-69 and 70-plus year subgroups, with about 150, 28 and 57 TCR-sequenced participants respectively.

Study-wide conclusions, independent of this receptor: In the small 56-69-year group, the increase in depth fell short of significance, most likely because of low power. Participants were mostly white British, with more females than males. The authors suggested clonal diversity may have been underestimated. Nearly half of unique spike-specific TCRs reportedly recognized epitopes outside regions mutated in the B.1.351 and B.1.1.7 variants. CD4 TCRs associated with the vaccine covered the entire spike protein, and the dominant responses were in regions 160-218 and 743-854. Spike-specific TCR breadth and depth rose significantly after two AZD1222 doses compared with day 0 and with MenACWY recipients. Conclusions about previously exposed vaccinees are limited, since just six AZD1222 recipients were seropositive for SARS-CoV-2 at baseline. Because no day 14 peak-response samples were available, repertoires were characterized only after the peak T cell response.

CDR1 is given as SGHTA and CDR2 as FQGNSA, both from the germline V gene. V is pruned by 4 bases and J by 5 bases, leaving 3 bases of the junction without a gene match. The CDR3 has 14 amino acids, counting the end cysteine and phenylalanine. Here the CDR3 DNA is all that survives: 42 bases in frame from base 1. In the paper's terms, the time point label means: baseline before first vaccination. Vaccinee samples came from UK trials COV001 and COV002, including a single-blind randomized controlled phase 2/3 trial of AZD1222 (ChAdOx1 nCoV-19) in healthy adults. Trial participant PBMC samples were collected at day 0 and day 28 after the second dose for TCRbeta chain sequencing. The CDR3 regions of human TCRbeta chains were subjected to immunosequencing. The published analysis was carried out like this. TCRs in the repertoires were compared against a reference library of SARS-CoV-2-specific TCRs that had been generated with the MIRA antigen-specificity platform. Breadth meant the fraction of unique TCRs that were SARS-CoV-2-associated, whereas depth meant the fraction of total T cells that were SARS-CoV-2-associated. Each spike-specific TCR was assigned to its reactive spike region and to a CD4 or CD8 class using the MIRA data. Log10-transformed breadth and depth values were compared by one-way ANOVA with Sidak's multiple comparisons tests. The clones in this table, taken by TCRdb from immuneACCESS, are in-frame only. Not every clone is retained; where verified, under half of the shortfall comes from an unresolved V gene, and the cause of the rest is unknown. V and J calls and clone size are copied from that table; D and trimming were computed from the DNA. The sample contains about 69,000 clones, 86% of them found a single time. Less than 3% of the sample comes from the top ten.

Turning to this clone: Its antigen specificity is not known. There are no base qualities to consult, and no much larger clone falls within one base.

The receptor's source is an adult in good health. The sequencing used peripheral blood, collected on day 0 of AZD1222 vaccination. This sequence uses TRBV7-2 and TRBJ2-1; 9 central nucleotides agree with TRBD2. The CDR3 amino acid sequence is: CASSSLAGNNEQFF. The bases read TGTGCCAGCAGCTCTCTAGCGGGGAACAATGAGCAGTTCTTC.